The 30 T cell receptor beta chains presented below share a single source sample, sequenced in a study of T cells in Graves' hyperthyroidism and ophthalmopathy. Template material for amplifying TCR beta CDR3 regions consisted of RNA transcripts. HTBI primers were the set used in a first-round RT-PCR of the TCR CDR3. TCRdb reanalysed the multiplex PCR reads using MiXCR and keeps one entry per CDR3 protein. The data show hundreds of thousands of distinct CDR3 sequences, about a sixth seen once. The sample was blood. Source of these receptors: a woman in her twenties or thirties with Graves' hyperthyroidism.

The chain is built from TRBV20-1 and TRBJ2-3; no definite D call. Germline-derived CDR1 and CDR2 are DFQATT and SNEGSKA (reference sequence). The CDR3 extends over 13 amino acids. V shed 3 bases and J shed 6 bases, with 13 bases lying between them. As DNA, the CDR3 is TGCAGTGCTAGTTATAGGGTGTCGGATACGCAGTATTTT. It translates to CSASYRVSDTQYF.

This clonotype was counted only a few times. The gene calls are TRBV12-5 and TRBJ2-1; 7 bases align to TRBD1. The CDR3 contains 13 residues. V lost 1 base and J lost 8; bases outside the gene matches: 2. Germline assignment: CDR1 LGHNT and CDR2 FRNRAP. The CDR3 coding sequence is TGTGCTAGTGGTTTGGGACAGGGTCATGAGCAGTTCTTC. This translates into CASGLGQGHEQFF.

Notes on this clonotype: This may arise from a read error, as a much more abundant clone is one base away. This chain joins TRBV27 and TRBJ1-1, with D possibly matching TRBD1 (5 bases). Looked up from germline, CDR1 is MNHEY and CDR2 is SMNVEV (reference sequence). V lost 6 bases, J lost 2 bases, and 22 bases lay in between. This CDR3 is built from 17 residues. The CDR3 loop is CASRPGPPLQINTEAFF. The DNA of the CDR3 is TGTGCCAGCAGACCAGGGCCTCCGCTTCAAATAAACACTGAAGCTTTCTTT.

This clonotype was counted a few times. The rearrangement joins TRBV5-1 to TRBJ2-3, with D perhaps matching TRBD1 or TRBD2 (5 bases each). The CDR3 runs to 15 residues. V shed 0 bases and J shed 4 bases, with 12 bases lying between them. Germline CDR1 reads SGHRS; CDR2 reads YFSETQ. Here the CDR3 DNA reads TGCGCCAGCAGCTTGGAGGGCAGGGACCCAGATACGCAGTATTTT. It encodes CASSLEGRDPDTQYF.

The rearrangement uses TRBV12-3 or TRBV12-4 and TRBJ1-2, with D unclear. Between the trimmed V and J ends, which lost 4 bases and 4 bases, there was a span of 13 bases. The CDR3 is 14 amino acids. CDR3 in DNA: TGTGCCAGCAGTTACCAGGAGACCCGCTATGGCTACACCTTC. Translating it yields CASSYQETRYGYTF.

This clonotype came up a few times. This chain's CDR3 is CSARDLLGLGGEKLFF. DNA for the CDR3: TGCAGTGCTAGAGATTTATTGGGGTTGGGGGGTGAAAAACTGTTTTTT. This chain connects TRBV20-1 to TRBJ1-4; D is perhaps TRBD1 (5 bases). The V end lost 0 bases, the J end lost 7 bases, and 18 bases lay between the germline ends. The CDR3 is 16 amino acids. The V gene's germline CDR1 is DFQATT and CDR2 SNEGSKA (reference sequence).

This clonotype was counted between two and nine times. The V gene is TRBV18, the J gene TRBJ1-1; D call uncertain. Germline assignment: CDR1 KGHSH and CDR2 LQKENI. The CDR3 is 12 residues long. V gave up 5 bases and J gave up 11 bases, with 15 bases separating them. DNA for the CDR3: TGTGCCAGCTCATCTGCCGACGAGAGGGCTTTCTTT. It translates to CASSSADERAFF. Based on the CDR3 plus reference TRBV18 and TRBJ1-1, the full variable domain is NAGVMQNPRHLVRRRGQEARLRCSPMKGHSHVYWYRQLPEEGLKFMVYLQKENIIDESGMPKERFSAEFPKEGPSILRIQQVVRGDSAAYFCASSSADERAFFGQGTRLTVV.

J is TRBJ2-1 and V is TRBV19; TRBD1 aligns across 10 bases. J was trimmed by 7 bases and V by 6 bases; bases with no gene match: 6. Germline-derived CDR1 and CDR2 are LNHDA and SQIVND (reference sequence). The CDR3 runs 14 residues. For the CDR3, the DNA is TGTGCCAGTAGCTGGACAGGGGGTCAAAATGAGCAGTTCTTC. Its protein is CASSWTGGQNEQFF.

This clonotype came up a few times. The chain has TRBV4-2 and TRBJ1-4; D might be TRBD1 (6 bases). The length of the CDR3 is 16 residues. The V end lost 0 bases, the J end lost 0 bases, and 8 bases lay between the germline ends. Per germline, CDR1 LGHNA and CDR2 YNFKEQ. The CDR3 DNA follows: TGTGCCAGCAGCCAAGAGGGGACATCAACTAATGAAAAACTGTTTTTT. Translation gives CASSQEGTSTNEKLFF.

The V gene is TRBV28, the J gene TRBJ1-1; TRBD1 matches at 10 bases. The CDR3 length is 15 residues. The germline CDR1 and CDR2 sequences are MDHEN and SYDVKM. The V and J ends lost 6 bases and 0 bases, in that order; junction bases with no gene match: 4. The CDR3 DNA is TGTGCCAGCAGGGCCGGGACAGGGGTGAACACTGAAGCTTTCTTT. This gives the protein CASRAGTGVNTEAFF.

This rearrangement joins TRBV6-1 to TRBJ1-2; D unresolved. V lost 7 bases, J lost 3 bases, and 12 bases lay in between. In germline, CDR1 is MNHNS, CDR2 SASEGT. The CDR3 consists of 13 residues. This CDR3 reads CASKGNPYYGYTF. Here the CDR3 DNA reads TGTGCCAGCAAGGGAAACCCTTACTATGGCTACACCTTC.

Ten or more counts support this clonotype. This chain joins TRBV27 and TRBJ1-5, with D maybe TRBD1 (6 bases). Trimming took off 2 bases at V and 4 bases at J, with 9 bases between the two ends. The CDR3 runs to 14 residues. Germline lookup yields CDR1 MNHEY and CDR2 SMNVEV (reference sequence). The CDR3 protein is CASSLRQGNQPQHF. The CDR3 DNA sequence: TGTGCCAGCAGTTTACGCCAGGGGAATCAGCCCCAGCATTTT.

This clonotype was found many times. The CDR3 DNA sequence: TGTGCCAGCAGTTTGGTGGATGGTCAGCCCCAGCATTTT. This encodes CASSLVDGQPQHF. The genes are TRBV28 and TRBJ1-5; D is uncertain. The CDR3 extends over 13 amino acids. CDR1 MDHEN and CDR2 SYDVKM come from the germline V gene. The germline V and J ends were trimmed by 3 bases and 6 bases, with 9 bases remaining between them.

This clonotype was picked up a small number of times. The chain combines TRBV27 with TRBJ2-7; possibly TRBD2 for D (6 bases). Germline CDR1 MNHEY, CDR2 SMNVEV (reference sequence). The ends were cut back, 2 bases at V and 3 bases at J, with 14 bases in the middle. The CDR3 length is 15 residues. Here the CDR3 reads CASSLGTGDFYEQYF. DNA for the CDR3: TGTGCCAGCAGTTTAGGGACGGGAGACTTCTACGAGCAGTACTTC.

This clonotype has just a few counts. This CDR3 is CASTRDRGNEAFF. The DNA for the CDR3 is TGTGCCTCAACCCGGGACAGGGGGAATGAAGCTTTCTTT. The genes are TRBV30 and TRBJ1-1; 11 nucleotides align to TRBD1. The CDR3 spans 13 residues. Trimming at V came to 7 bases and at J to 7 bases, leaving 8 bases not matched to a gene. CDR1 and CDR2 from the germline V gene are GTSNPN and SVGIG (reference sequence). Based on the CDR3 plus reference TRBV30 and TRBJ1-1, the full variable domain is SQTIHQWPATLVQPVGSPLSLECTVEGTSNPNLYWYRQAAGRGLQLLFYSVGIGQISSEVPQNLSASRPQDRQFILSSKKLLLSDSGFYLCASTRDRGNEAFFGQGTRLTVV.

In this sample, this clonotype turned up many times. The genes are TRBV5-8 and TRBJ2-7; TRBD2 matches 13 bases. The CDR3 extends over 17 amino acids. The trim removed 3 bases at V and 3 bases at J, leaving 9 bases unmatched. Germline V lookup: CDR1 SGHTS, CDR2 YDEGEE. CDR3 sequence: CASSWAQGLAGRYEQYF. The DNA for the CDR3 is TGTGCCAGCAGCTGGGCTCAGGGACTAGCGGGACGCTACGAGCAGTACTTC.

The chain combines TRBV12-3 or TRBV12-4 with TRBJ1-1; D remains unclear. CDR3 length: 13 residues. V gave up 3 bases and J gave up 5 bases, with 10 bases separating them. The DNA of the CDR3 is TGTGCCAGCAGTTTTAATCGGAGGACTGAAGCTTTCTTT. Protein: CASSFNRRTEAFF.

For this clonotype: A much larger clone sits a single nucleotide away, making a read error possible. The chain joins TRBV27 to TRBJ1-3; possibly TRBD1 for D (5 bases). Germline CDR1 and CDR2: MNHEY and SMNVEV (reference sequence). CDR3 length equals 15 residues. V lost 0 bases to trimming and J lost 2 bases, with 8 bases between them. The CDR3 nucleotides are TGTGCCAGCAGTTTATCGGGACGCCCTGGAAACACCATATATTTT. Encoded protein: CASSLSGRPGNTIYF.

This clonotype was seen at least ten times. The V gene is TRBV6-1, the J gene TRBJ1-5, with 12 positions matching TRBD1. The germline CDR1 and CDR2 sequences are MNHNS and SASEGT. This CDR3 region has 16 residues. V trimming: 5 bases; J trimming: 4 bases; junction bases outside the gene matches: 6. The CDR3 sequence is CASSTGQGARNQPQHF. The CDR3 nucleotides read TGTGCCAGCAGTACGGGACAGGGGGCGAGGAATCAGCCCCAGCATTTT.

This clonotype showed up many times. The V and J genes are TRBV3-1 and TRBJ2-1; D not resolved. V gave up 1 base and J gave up 9 bases, with 10 bases separating them. From germline, CDR1 is LGHDT and CDR2 YNNKEL (reference sequence). This CDR3 is 13 amino acids long. CDR3 loop: CASSQGPGGEQFF. In DNA form, the CDR3 reads TGTGCCAGCAGCCAAGGACCCGGTGGTGAGCAGTTCTTC.

This clonotype was observed a few times. The CDR3 here is CASSLAWRQVKGETQYF. CDR3 nucleotides: TGCGCCAGCAGCTTGGCCTGGCGGCAGGTTAAGGGAGAGACCCAGTACTTC. The chain combines TRBV5-1 with TRBJ2-5; no definite D call. Trimming took off 0 bases at V and 4 bases at J, with 19 bases between the two ends. The CDR3 runs 17 residues. The germline V gene has CDR1 SGHRS and CDR2 YFSETQ.

In the case of this clonotype: A much larger clone differs from this one at a single base, so this may be a read error. This chain joins TRBV2 and TRBJ1-2; the D gene is possibly TRBD1 (5 bases). There are 15 residues in the CDR3. Germline assignment: CDR1 SNHLY and CDR2 FYNNEI. The V end lost 6 bases, the J end lost 4 bases, and 18 bases lay between the germline ends. CDR3 sequence: CASSIRRGGTYGYTF. The CDR3 coding sequence is TGTGCCAGCAGCATCAGACGGGGCGGGACCTATGGCTACACCTTC. Variable domain in full (rest from reference TRBV2 and TRBJ1-2): EPEVTQTPSHQVTQMGQEVILRCVPISNHLYFYWYRQILGQKVEFLVSFYNNEISEKSEIFDDQFSVERPDGSNFTLKIRSTKLEDSAMYFCASSIRRGGTYGYTFGSGTRLTVV.

In its sample, this clonotype was seen a few times. This chain joins TRBV9 and TRBJ2-4; no definite D call. The CDR3 covers 15 residues. V was shortened by 0 bases and J by 8 bases, with 15 bases between the two germline ends. Germline CDR1 is SGDLS and CDR2 is YYNGEE. The CDR3 DNA follows: TGTGCCAGCAGCGTAGAGGCAAGCGATGAGGACATTCAGTACTTC. The encoded protein is CASSVEASDEDIQYF.

The V call is TRBV14, the J call TRBJ2-2; D gene uncertain. Germline V gene data show CDR1 as SGHDN and CDR2 as FVKESK. The CDR3 spans 12 residues. V was cut by 2 bases and J by 7 bases, with 5 bases left in between. CDR3 bases: TGTGCCAGCAGCCAATACGGCGGGGAGCTGTTTTTT. Its protein product is CASSQYGGELFF. Looking up the rest from reference TRBV14 and TRBJ2-2 gives the full variable domain: EAGVTQFPSHSVIEKGQTVTLRCDPISGHDNLYWYRRVMGKEIKFLLHFVKESKQDESGMPNNRFLAERTGGTYSTLKVQPAELEDSGVYFCASSQYGGELFFGEGSRLTVL.

The J gene is TRBJ1-6, the V gene TRBV7-9; D is ambiguous. Germline lookup yields CDR1 SEHNR and CDR2 FQNEAQ (reference sequence). Trimming took 5 bases from V and 4 from J, leaving 12 bases between them. This CDR3 has 15 residues. The CDR3 is CASSREDGYNSPLHF. The CDR3, as DNA: TGTGCCAGCAGCCGAGAGGACGGTTATAATTCACCCCTCCACTTT.

The chain uses TRBV4-1 and TRBJ2-1; 7 bases agree with TRBD2. J was trimmed by 7 bases and V by 4 bases; bases with no gene match: 10. This CDR3 spans 15 amino acids. Per the germline V gene, CDR1 is MGHRA and CDR2 is YSYEKL. CDR3 sequence: CASSPRDYPTNEQFF. The CDR3 DNA reads TGCGCCAGCAGCCCCCGGGACTACCCGACGAATGAGCAGTTCTTC.

The chain recombines TRBV5-6 with TRBJ1-2; TRBD1 aligns across 7 bases. Per the germline V gene, CDR1 is SGHDT and CDR2 is YYEEEE. CDR3 length: 15 residues. J was trimmed by 3 bases and V by 4 bases; bases with no gene match: 9. CDR3 sequence reads: CASSETGTEYYGYTF. CDR3 coding DNA: TGTGCCAGCAGCGAGACCGGGACAGAGTACTATGGCTACACCTTC. The entire variable domain, with the rest obtained from reference TRBV5-6 and TRBJ1-2, is as follows: DAGVTQSPTHLIKTRGQQVTLRCSPKSGHDTVSWYQQALGQGPQFIFQYYEEEERQRGNFPDRFSGHQFPNYSSELNVNALLLGDSALYLCASSETGTEYYGYTFGSGTRLTVV.

This clonotype showed up just a few times. The J gene is TRBJ2-1, the V gene TRBV29-1; no clear D. Per germline, CDR1 SQVTM and CDR2 ANQGSEA. Trimming cost V 4 bases and J 1 base, with 8 bases left between them. There are 13 residues in the CDR3. The CDR3 loop is CSVASFSYNEQFF. The CDR3 DNA follows: TGCAGCGTTGCCAGCTTTTCCTACAATGAGCAGTTCTTC.

This chain uses TRBV4-1 with TRBJ2-7; unclear D gene. The CDR3 consists of 14 residues. Trimming took off 1 base at V and 4 bases at J, with 11 bases between the two ends. Looked up from germline, CDR1 is MGHRA and CDR2 is YSYEKL. The CDR3 DNA follows: TGCGCCAGCAGCCAAGGGATAGCCCAATACGAGCAGTACTTC. Amino acids: CASSQGIAQYEQYF.

This clonotype has a handful of counts. V usage is TRBV7-8 and J usage is TRBJ1-6; D remains ambiguous. CDR1 and CDR2 from the germline V gene are SGHVS and FQNEAQ. The CDR3 covers 14 residues. The V and J ends lost 1 base and 10 bases respectively, with 11 bases between them. For the CDR3, the DNA is TGTGCCAGCAGCTTAGGCGGGTCACAGTCACCCCTCCACTTT. Translation gives CASSLGGSQSPLHF. The variable domain in full, with the rest retrieved from reference TRBV7-8 and TRBJ1-6, is GAGVSQSPRYKVAKRGQDVALRCDPISGHVSLFWYQQALGQGPEFLTYFQNEAQLDKSGLPSDRFFAERPEGSVSTLKIQRTQQEDSAVYLCASSLGGSQSPLHFGNGTRLTVT.